What follows are 30 T cell receptor beta chains derived from one specimen sequenced in a study of blood T cell repertoires in COVID-19. Assay used: immunoSEQ multiplex PCR; TCRdb lists only in-frame clones, some missing. The table lists approximately 300,000 clones, about 89% of them singletons. Sequencing was carried out using peripheral blood. Source of these receptors: a man younger than 35 who had recovered from COVID-19.

The rearrangement joins TRBV12-3 or TRBV12-4 to TRBJ2-7; D is uncertain. The CDR3 length is 12 residues. Trimming cost V 5 bases and J 3 bases, with 8 bases left between them. The CDR3 DNA reads as TGTGCCAGCAGTCCCGCGATCTACGAGCAGTACTTC. As protein: CASSPAIYEQYF.

The V gene is TRBV6-5, the J gene TRBJ1-2, with 8 nucleotides matching TRBD1. Germline V gene sequence: CDR1 MNHEY, CDR2 SVGAGI. This CDR3 is 14 amino acids long. The V gene end was trimmed by 0 bases and the J gene end by 8 bases; junction bases not matched to a gene: 5. Written as DNA, the CDR3 is TGTGCCAGCAGTTACTCCGACAGGGGAGGAGGCTACACCTTC. Translated: CASSYSDRGGGYTF.

The rearrangement links TRBV10-3 to TRBJ2-7, with D perhaps TRBD2 (6 bases). The V and J ends lost 10 bases and 5 bases respectively, with 18 bases between them. The CDR3 consists of 13 residues. Looked up from germline, CDR1 is ENHRY and CDR2 is SYGVKD. The CDR3 here is CASQGLVGDEQYF. CDR3 coding DNA: TGTGCCAGCCAGGGACTGGTGGGGGACGAGCAGTACTTC.

V gene TRBV4-1 combines with J gene TRBJ2-7; possible D gene TRBD1, 6 bases. Trimming took 5 bases from V and 4 from J, leaving 15 bases between them. The CDR3 length is 14 residues. Per the germline V gene, CDR1 is MGHRA and CDR2 is YSYEKL. This chain's CDR3 is CASSILQGDYEQYF. In nucleotides, the CDR3 is TGCGCCAGCAGCATCCTACAGGGAGATTACGAGCAGTACTTC.

This clone came up once. J is TRBJ2-2 and V is TRBV19, with D perhaps matching TRBD1 (5 bases). The CDR3 totals 12 residues. Germline CDR1 and CDR2: LNHDA and SQIVND (reference sequence). V lost 6 bases and J 3 bases, leaving 5 bases between the germline ends. This CDR3 is CASRGDTGELFF. For the CDR3, the DNA is TGTGCCAGTAGAGGGGACACCGGGGAGCTGTTTTTT. The variable domain in full, with the rest retrieved from reference TRBV19 and TRBJ2-2, is DGGITQSPKYLFRKEGQNVTLSCEQNLNHDAMYWYRQDPGQGLRLIYYSQIVNDFQKGDIAEGYSVSREKKESFPLTVTSAQKNPTAFYLCASRGDTGELFFGEGSRLTVL.

CDR3 bases: TGTGCCAGCAGCCGACAGGGCATGAACACTGAAGCTTTCTTT. Amino acid sequence: CASSRQGMNTEAFF. The chain couples TRBV5-6 to TRBJ1-1, with TRBD1 matching 7 bases. Germline values: CDR1 SGHDT, CDR2 YYEEEE. J lost 0 bases, V lost 4 bases, and 3 bases had no gene match. This CDR3 is built from 14 residues.

V usage is TRBV4-1 and J usage is TRBJ1-2, with 7 positions matching TRBD1. Germline CDR1 is MGHRA and CDR2 is YSYEKL. The CDR3 sequence is 15 residues long. V dropped 4 bases and J dropped 8; count of bases not matched to a gene: 13. CDR3 sequence: CASSRDLTGSMGYTF. CDR3 DNA: TGCGCCAGCAGCCGCGACCTGACAGGGAGTATGGGCTACACCTTC.

The genes are TRBV5-3 and TRBJ1-1; D unresolved. TRBV5-3 qualifies as an ORF whose function is uncertain. The V and J ends lost 1 base and 0 bases respectively, with 16 bases between them. The CDR3 extends over 17 amino acids. The CDR3 spells CARSLYTRELMNTEAFF. The CDR3 bases are TGTGCCAGAAGCTTGTACACGAGAGAACTAATGAACACTGAAGCTTTCTTT.

The V call is TRBV5-5, the J call TRBJ1-5; 7 bases map to TRBD1. The V gene's germline CDR1 is SGHKS and CDR2 YYEKEE (reference sequence). The CDR3 runs 19 residues. Losses at the gene ends were 1 base for V and 0 bases for J; bases not matched to a gene: 13. The CDR3 region is CASSLHPGQQIYSNQPQHF. In nucleotides, the CDR3 is TGTGCCAGCAGCTTGCACCCGGGACAGCAAATTTATAGCAATCAGCCCCAGCATTTT.

About this clone: Relative to the germline gene, one junction end is altered; a read error may explain this. The chain carries TRBV7-8 and TRBJ2-7; TRBD2 matches 7 bases. The germline gives CDR1 SGHVS, CDR2 FQNEAQ. This CDR3 region has 15 residues. The DNA for the CDR3 is TGTGCCAGCAGCATAGCACTAGCGACCTCCTACGAGCAGTACTTC. It translates to CASSIALATSYEQYF.

This sequence joins TRBV6-1 and TRBJ2-1; unclear D gene. V lost 4 bases, J lost 0 bases, and 13 bases lay in between. CDR1 is MNHNS, CDR2 SASEGT, per germline. CDR3 length: 16 amino acids. The CDR3 nucleotides read TGTGCCAGCAGTGGGCGGCGACGGAGCTCCTACAATGAGCAGTTCTTC. It codes for CASSGRRRSSYNEQFF.

This chain connects TRBV2 to TRBJ2-7; D is perhaps TRBD1 (5 bases). Trimming removed 7 bases from V and 2 bases from J, with 18 bases in between. CDR3 size: 15 residues. The germline V gene encodes CDR1 SNHLY and CDR2 FYNNEI. The CDR3 is CASTTSETATYEQYF. The CDR3 region has the DNA TGTGCCAGCACCACGTCCGAGACAGCTACCTACGAGCAGTACTTC.

The chain couples TRBV7-6 to TRBJ2-2; D remains ambiguous. The CDR3 runs 14 residues. CDR1 and CDR2 (germline): SGHVS, FNYEAQ. Trimming left V 1 base short and J 5 bases short, with 8 bases between. The CDR3 DNA sequence: TGTGCCAGCAGCTTAGGCCGGTTTACCGGGGAGCTGTTTTTT. Its protein product is CASSLGRFTGELFF.

The CDR3 region is CSVEGLGLMNTEAFF. DNA for the CDR3: TGCAGCGTTGAGGGCTTGGGGCTTATGAACACTGAAGCTTTCTTT. The chain recombines TRBV29-1 with TRBJ1-1; D is perhaps TRBD1 (5 bases). Deletions cut 3 bases from V and 0 bases from J, with 14 bases between. Germline V CDR1 and CDR2: SQVTM, ANQGSEA. The CDR3 loop spans 15 amino acids. Full variable domain (outside the CDR3, taken from reference TRBV29-1 and TRBJ1-1): SAVISQKPSRDICQRGTSLTIQCQVDSQVTMMFWYRQQPGQSLTLIATANQGSEATYESGFVIDKFPISRPNLTFSTLTVSNMSPEDSSIYLCSVEGLGLMNTEAFFGQGTRLTVV.

The chain joins TRBV5-6 to TRBJ1-3; D gene unclear. V was trimmed by 4 bases and J by 3 bases, leaving 8 bases between them. The CDR3 has 13 amino acids. CDR1 SGHDT and CDR2 YYEEEE come from the germline V gene. In DNA form, the CDR3 reads TGTGCCAGCAGCCCGGGAGGTGGAAACACCATATATTTT. It codes for CASSPGGGNTIYF. Combining the CDR3 with reference TRBV5-6 and TRBJ1-3 gives the whole variable domain DAGVTQSPTHLIKTRGQQVTLRCSPKSGHDTVSWYQQALGQGPQFIFQYYEEEERQRGNFPDRFSGHQFPNYSSELNVNALLLGDSALYLCASSPGGGNTIYFGEGSWLTVV.

The V call is TRBV7-3, the J call TRBJ2-1; 13 bases map to TRBD2. The germline V gene encodes CDR1 SGHTA and CDR2 FQGTGA. The CDR3 has 18 amino acids. V was pared by 5 bases and J by 5 bases, with 12 bases of the junction left unmatched. The CDR3 DNA follows: TGTGCCAGCAGCCCAGGACTAGCGGGGGCTATCATAGACAATGAGCAGTTCTTC. Residues: CASSPGLAGAIIDNEQFF.

This clone has only one observation. J is TRBJ1-4 and V is TRBV18; 8 positions agree with TRBD1. V was pared by 1 base and J by 8 bases, with 3 bases of the junction left unmatched. In germline, CDR1 is KGHSH, CDR2 LQKENI. The length of the CDR3 is 14 residues. In DNA, the CDR3 is TGTGCCAGCTCACCACAGGGACAGGCCGAAAAACTGTTTTTT. It is translated as CASSPQGQAEKLFF. Full variable domain (outside the CDR3, taken from reference TRBV18 and TRBJ1-4): NAGVMQNPRHLVRRRGQEARLRCSPMKGHSHVYWYRQLPEEGLKFMVYLQKENIIDESGMPKERFSAEFPKEGPSILRIQQVVRGDSAAYFCASSPQGQAEKLFFGSGTQLSVL.

V usage is TRBV24-1 and J usage is TRBJ1-6, with 7 bases matching TRBD1. Germline CDR1 reads KGHDR; CDR2 reads SFDVKD. V trimming: 4 bases; J trimming: 7 bases; junction bases outside the gene matches: 6. The CDR3 loop spans 15 amino acids. The CDR3 is CATSEILQGNSPLHF. CDR3 nucleotides: TGTGCCACCAGTGAAATTTTACAGGGGAATTCACCCCTCCACTTT.

The rearrangement uses TRBV28 and TRBJ1-6; D remains unclear. This CDR3 has 14 residues. Germline lookup yields CDR1 MDHEN and CDR2 SYDVKM. The V end was cut by 7 bases, the J end by 0 bases, with 7 bases between. The CDR3 nucleotides read TGTGCCAGCACCTTGAGCTCCTATAATTCACCCCTCCACTTT. It is translated as CASTLSSYNSPLHF.

The table lists this clone with a count of one. The V gene is TRBV19, the J gene TRBJ1-5; D is perhaps TRBD1 (6 bases). CDR1 and CDR2 (germline): LNHDA, SQIVND (reference sequence). CDR3 length: 14 residues. V shed 6 bases and J shed 6 bases, with 15 bases lying between them. This chain's CDR3 is CASSGRGAAQPQHF. CDR3 DNA: TGTGCCAGTAGCGGGAGGGGGGCCGCTCAGCCCCAGCATTTT.

This chain joins TRBV12-3 or TRBV12-4 and TRBJ1-5; 7 bases map to TRBD1. J lost 7 bases, V lost 4 bases, and 4 bases had no gene match. The CDR3 has 13 amino acids. CDR3 amino acids: CASSYRGGQPQHF. In DNA, the CDR3 is TGTGCCAGCAGTTACAGGGGCGGACAGCCCCAGCATTTT.

V gene TRBV4-1 combines with J gene TRBJ2-2; no reliable D call. In germline, CDR1 is MGHRA, CDR2 YSYEKL. V lost 4 bases to trimming and J lost 6 bases, with 6 bases between them. This CDR3 has 12 amino acids. CDR3 sequence: CASSLRSGELFF. The CDR3 coding sequence is TGCGCCAGCAGCCTTCGGTCCGGGGAGCTGTTTTTT.

The chain combines TRBV3-1 (or the pseudogene TRBV3-2) with TRBJ1-1; TRBD1 is a possible D gene (5 bases). There are 15 residues in the CDR3. V lost 1 base and J 7 bases, leaving 16 bases between the germline ends. The germline gives CDR1 LGHDT, CDR2 YNNKEL (reference sequence). In DNA form, the CDR3 reads TGTGCCAGCAGCCAAGGGGAGGGGATAAGGTATGAAGCTTTCTTT. Protein: CASSQGEGIRYEAFF.

This CDR3 reads CASSAGTSGPSYEQYF. The CDR3 nucleotides read TGTGCCAGCAGCGCCGGGACTAGCGGGCCTTCCTACGAGCAGTACTTC. V usage is TRBV7-6 and J usage is TRBJ2-7; 12 bases match TRBD2. Germline values: CDR1 SGHVS, CDR2 FNYEAQ. CDR3 length: 16 residues. V was clipped by 5 bases and J by 1 base; unmatched bases: 6.

V gene TRBV6-6 combines with J gene TRBJ2-3; possible D gene TRBD2, 6 bases. Germline V gene data show CDR1 as MNHNY and CDR2 as SVGAGI (reference sequence). Trimming removed 11 bases at V and 2 bases at J, with 14 bases between. The CDR3 covers 13 residues. CDR3 amino acids: CAVGTGNTDTQYF. The CDR3, as DNA: TGTGCCGTCGGGACTGGAAACACAGATACGCAGTATTTT.

The rearrangement uses TRBV7-8 and TRBJ2-2; weak D call: TRBD1 (6 bases). Germline CDR1 and CDR2: SGHVS and FQNEAQ. The germline V and J ends were trimmed by 6 bases and 5 bases, with 16 bases remaining between them. The CDR3 is 15 residues long. CDR3: CASSPVLRGTGELFF. The CDR3 region has the DNA TGTGCCAGCAGTCCGGTGCTAAGGGGGACCGGGGAGCTGTTTTTT.

The chain employs TRBV6-4 and TRBJ1-3; D is uncertain. The CDR3 length is 13 residues. The germline CDR1 and CDR2 sequences are MRHNA and SNTAGT. Trimming left V 8 bases short and J 0 bases short, with 8 bases between. The CDR3 here is CASRVSSGNTIYF. The CDR3 DNA follows: TGTGCCAGCCGGGTCAGCTCTGGAAACACCATATATTTT.

This rearrangement joins TRBV7-9 to TRBJ2-7; D might be TRBD1 (5 bases). The CDR3 is 15 residues long. V lost 5 bases and J 5 bases, leaving 19 bases between the germline ends. Germline CDR1 SEHNR, CDR2 FQNEAQ (reference sequence). CDR3 DNA: TGTGCCAGCAGCCTCCAGGGATCGGCTATCAACGAGCAGTACTTC. This gives the protein CASSLQGSAINEQYF. The full variable domain, rest sourced from reference TRBV7-9 and TRBJ2-7, is DTGVSQNPRHKITKRGQNVTFRCDPISEHNRLYWYRQTLGQGPEFLTYFQNEAQLEKSRLLSDRFSAERPKGSFSTLEIQRTEQGDSAMYLCASSLQGSAINEQYFGPGTRLTVT.

The chain joins TRBV6-4 to TRBJ2-5, with 9 nucleotides matching TRBD2. The CDR3 is made up of 15 amino acids. Germline CDR1 is MRHNA and CDR2 is SNTAGT. J gave up 2 bases and V 6 bases, and 7 bases lay outside the gene matches. The DNA for the CDR3 is TGTGCCAGCAGCCAGACTAGCGGTACTCAAGAGACCCAGTACTTC. It is translated as CASSQTSGTQETQYF.

The chain couples TRBV7-9 to TRBJ2-3, with TRBD2 matching 12 bases. The germline V gene encodes CDR1 SEHNR and CDR2 FQNEAQ (reference sequence). Trimming removed 5 bases from V and 2 bases from J; junction bases left unmatched: 5. This CDR3 is 16 amino acids long. CDR3 DNA sequence: TGTGCCAGCAGCCCGCCTAGCGGGAGGGCCACAGATACGCAGTATTTT. This codes for CASSPPSGRATDTQYF.